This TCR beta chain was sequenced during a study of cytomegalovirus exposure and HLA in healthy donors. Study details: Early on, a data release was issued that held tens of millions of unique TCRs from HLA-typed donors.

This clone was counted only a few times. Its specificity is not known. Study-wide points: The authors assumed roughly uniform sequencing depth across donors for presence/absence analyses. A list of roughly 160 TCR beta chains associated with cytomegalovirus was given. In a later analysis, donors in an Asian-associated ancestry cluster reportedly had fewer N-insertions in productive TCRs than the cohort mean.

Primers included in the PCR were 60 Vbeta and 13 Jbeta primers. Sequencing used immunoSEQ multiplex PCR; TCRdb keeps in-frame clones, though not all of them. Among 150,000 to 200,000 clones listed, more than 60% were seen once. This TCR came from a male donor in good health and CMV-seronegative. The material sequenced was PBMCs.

CDR3 in DNA: TGCAGCGTTCGAGCCTCCTACGAGCAGTACTTC. Translation gives CSVRASYEQYF. V is TRBV29-1 and J is TRBJ2-7; D is undetermined. The CDR3 totals 11 residues. Germline CDR1 and CDR2: SQVTM and ANQGSEA. Between the trimmed V and J ends, which lost 5 bases and 0 bases, there was a span of 5 bases.